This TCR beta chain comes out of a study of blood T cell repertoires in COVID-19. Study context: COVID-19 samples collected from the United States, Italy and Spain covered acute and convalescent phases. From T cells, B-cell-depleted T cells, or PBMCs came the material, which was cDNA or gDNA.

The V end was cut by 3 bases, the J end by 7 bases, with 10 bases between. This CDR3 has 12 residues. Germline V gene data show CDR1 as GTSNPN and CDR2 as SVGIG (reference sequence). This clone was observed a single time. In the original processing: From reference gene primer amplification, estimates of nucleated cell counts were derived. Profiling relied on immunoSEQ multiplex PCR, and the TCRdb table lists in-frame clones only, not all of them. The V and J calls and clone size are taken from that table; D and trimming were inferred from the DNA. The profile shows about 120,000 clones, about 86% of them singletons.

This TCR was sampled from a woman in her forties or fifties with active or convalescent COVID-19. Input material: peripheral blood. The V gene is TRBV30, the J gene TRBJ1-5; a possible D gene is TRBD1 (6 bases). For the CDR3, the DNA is TGTGCCTGGAGGAGGGGGATACAGCCCCAGCATTTT. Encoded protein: CAWRRGIQPQHF.